Listed here are 17 T cell receptor beta chains from one sample, sequenced in a study of PD-L1 blockade in urothelial cancer. Repertoires were generated with immunoSEQ multiplex PCR, while TCRdb's copy carries only in-frame clones and drops some. The table shows nearly 50,000 clones, with roughly 80% occurring only once. Time point of the sample: peripheral blood 6 weeks after treatment start. The specimen comprised PBMCs, sampled around atezolizumab (anti-PD-L1) treatment. The receptor set was obtained from a man aged 65-85 years with urothelial cancer.

This clone was counted a single time. The J gene is TRBJ2-7, the V gene TRBV7-2; 8 nucleotides agree with TRBD2. CDR1 and CDR2 from the germline V gene are SGHTA and FQGNSA. CDR3 length: 14 residues. V shed 2 bases and J 4 bases; nucleotides not matched to a gene: 4. DNA of the CDR3: TGTGCCAGCAGCTTAACTAGCGGAACTTACGAGCAGTACTTC. It translates to CASSLTSGTYEQYF.

The gene calls are TRBV28 and TRBJ2-1; 12 nucleotides line up with TRBD1. This CDR3 comprises 14 residues. Germline CDR1 reads MDHEN; CDR2 reads SYDVKM. Trimming at V came to 3 bases and at J to 15 bases, leaving 9 bases not matched to a gene. The CDR3 spells CASSFAGTGGIRFF. The CDR3 DNA reads as TGTGCCAGCAGTTTCGCCGGGACAGGGGGCATCAGGTTCTTC. The variable domain in full, with the rest retrieved from reference TRBV28 and TRBJ2-1, is DVKVTQSSRYLVKRTGEKVFLECVQDMDHENMFWYRQDPGLGLRLIYFSYDVKMKEKGDIPEGYSVSREKKERFSLILESASTNQTSMYLCASSFAGTGGIRFFGPGTRLTVL.

The chain recombines TRBV28 with TRBJ2-1, with D maybe TRBD2 (5 bases). Trimming shortened V by 7 bases and J by 8 bases, and 21 bases separated the two germline ends. The V gene's germline CDR1 is MDHEN and CDR2 SYDVKM. This CDR3 is built from 15 residues. CDR3 nucleotides: TGTGCCAGCACCCTAGGAGGTTGGAGCGTTGATGAGCAGTTCTTC. This sequence encodes CASTLGGWSVDEQFF.

The chain has TRBV19 and TRBJ2-7, with TRBD1 identical over 12 bases. V was clipped by 2 bases and J by 5 bases; unmatched bases: 4. The CDR3 has 15 amino acids. The V gene's germline CDR1 is LNHDA and CDR2 SQIVND (reference sequence). The CDR3 nucleotides are TGTGCCAGTAGTATAACCGGGACAGGGGGCAACGAGCAGTACTTC. Translating gives CASSITGTGGNEQYF.

The rearrangement uses TRBV29-1 and TRBJ2-5, with a weak D call TRBD1 (5 bases). In germline, CDR1 is SQVTM, CDR2 ANQGSEA. The CDR3 runs 13 residues. The V gene lost 5 bases and the J gene lost 5 bases, with 15 bases spanning the gap. The CDR3 spells CSVYQGTVETQYF. CDR3 bases: TGCAGCGTTTATCAGGGAACGGTGGAGACCCAGTACTTC.

The chain carries TRBV4-1 and TRBJ2-3; D gene uncertain. V was trimmed by 0 bases and J by 2 bases, leaving 15 bases between them. The germline CDR1 and CDR2 sequences are MGHRA and YSYEKL. The CDR3 spans 17 residues. Here the CDR3 reads CASSQDGVAFNTDTQYF. The CDR3 coding sequence is TGCGCCAGCAGCCAAGATGGAGTAGCCTTTAACACAGATACGCAGTATTTT.

The V gene is TRBV19, the J gene TRBJ2-5; no reliable D call. V was cut by 3 bases and J by 4 bases, with 9 bases left in between. Germline CDR1 is LNHDA and CDR2 is SQIVND (reference sequence). The CDR3 sequence is 13 residues long. The CDR3 DNA sequence: TGTGCCAGTAGTATTGTACTCCGAGAGACCCAGTACTTC. Amino acid sequence: CASSIVLRETQYF.

This clone appeared a few times. The CDR3 reads CASRVTGDTEAFF. CDR3 DNA: TGTGCCAGCAGAGTGACAGGGGACACTGAAGCTTTCTTT. V gene TRBV28 combines with J gene TRBJ1-1, with 8 bases that match TRBD1. CDR1 is MDHEN, CDR2 SYDVKM, per germline. This CDR3 contains 13 residues. The V gene end was trimmed by 6 bases and the J gene end by 3 bases; junction bases not matched to a gene: 3.

CDR3 in amino acids: CASSHLGASGIETQYF. CDR3 coding DNA: TGTGCCAGCAGCCACCTGGGCGCTAGCGGGATAGAGACCCAGTACTTC. The chain is built from TRBV14 and TRBJ2-5; 9 positions match TRBD2. Germline lookup yields CDR1 SGHDN and CDR2 FVKESK. CDR3 size: 16 residues. Trimming at V came to 3 bases and at J to 4 bases, leaving 9 bases not matched to a gene.

J is TRBJ1-1 and V is TRBV19; 8 bases map to TRBD1. From germline, CDR1 is LNHDA and CDR2 SQIVND (reference sequence). V was pared by 7 bases and J by 1 base, with 5 bases of the junction left unmatched. There are 14 residues in the CDR3. The CDR3 DNA reads as TGTGCCAGTAACAGGGGGTTGGGGAACACTGAAGCTTTCTTT. This encodes CASNRGLGNTEAFF.

The chain has TRBV5-4 and TRBJ2-1; a weak D match, TRBD2 (5 bases). This CDR3 is built from 13 residues. Per germline, CDR1 SGHNT and CDR2 YYREEE (reference sequence). Trimming took off 4 bases at V and 6 bases at J, with 11 bases between the two ends. CDR3 coding DNA: TGTGCCAGCAGCATAGGACTCTTCAATGAGCAGTTCTTC. It translates to CASSIGLFNEQFF.

This clone came up a few times. The chain couples TRBV19 to TRBJ2-2, with 8 bases matching TRBD2. This CDR3 has 15 residues. Trimming cost V 7 bases and J 5 bases; bases outside gene matches: 9. Per the germline V gene, CDR1 is LNHDA and CDR2 is SQIVND (reference sequence). As DNA, the CDR3 is TGTGCCAGTACCCCAGCGGGGGCTTGGACCGGGGAGCTGTTTTTT. This gives the protein CASTPAGAWTGELFF. Drawing the rest from reference TRBV19 and TRBJ2-2, the complete variable domain is DGGITQSPKYLFRKEGQNVTLSCEQNLNHDAMYWYRQDPGQGLRLIYYSQIVNDFQKGDIAEGYSVSREKKESFPLTVTSAQKNPTAFYLCASTPAGAWTGELFFGEGSRLTVL.

The rearrangement uses TRBV5-4 and TRBJ2-7; D possibly corresponds to TRBD1 (6 bases). This CDR3 is built from 16 residues. Trimming cost V 3 bases and J 3 bases, with 19 bases left between them. The germline gives CDR1 SGHNT, CDR2 YYREEE (reference sequence). The CDR3 DNA is TGTGCCAGCAGCTCCGGACGGGACAAGGTTTACTACGAGCAGTACTTC. It yields the protein CASSSGRDKVYYEQYF.

V is TRBV2 and J is TRBJ1-4, with D possibly matching TRBD1 (5 bases). The germline V and J ends were trimmed by 4 bases and 12 bases, with 21 bases remaining between them. Germline V gene lookup returns CDR1 SNHLY and CDR2 FYNNEI. The CDR3 is 15 residues long. CDR3 sequence (DNA): TGTGCCAGCAGTGGGGGCGCAGCTTACCCTGGGGAACTGTTTTTT. Translating it yields CASSGGAAYPGELFF.

The chain has TRBV5-1 and TRBJ1-1; D perhaps matches TRBD1 (6 bases). The V gene lost 3 bases and the J gene lost 5 bases, with 14 bases spanning the gap. The CDR3 is 14 residues long. CDR1 and CDR2 (germline): SGHRS, YFSETQ. As DNA, the CDR3 is TGCGCCAGCAGCTCCAGCAGGGGTAATACTGAAGCTTTCTTT. Translation gives CASSSSRGNTEAFF. Full variable domain (rest looked up from reference TRBV5-1 and TRBJ1-1): KAGVTQTPRYLIKTRGQQVTLSCSPISGHRSVSWYQQTPGQGLQFLFEYFSETQRNKGNFPGRFSGRQFSNSRSEMNVSTLELGDSALYLCASSSSRGNTEAFFGQGTRLTVV.

The genes are TRBV6-1 and TRBJ1-5; D gene uncertain. This CDR3 spans 15 amino acids. With 2 bases removed from V and 4 bases from J, the gap between germline ends came to 12 bases. Germline V CDR1 and CDR2: MNHNS, SASEGT. CDR3 residues: CASSEFGSGNQPQHF. In DNA form, the CDR3 reads TGTGCCAGCAGTGAATTTGGGAGCGGGAATCAGCCCCAGCATTTT.

The chain couples TRBV9 to TRBJ2-7; TRBD2 aligns across 8 bases. V shed 0 bases and J 3 bases; nucleotides not matched to a gene: 8. There are 16 residues in the CDR3. Germline CDR1 and CDR2: SGDLS and YYNGEE. CDR3 loop: CASSVGLAGGLYEQYF. DNA for the CDR3: TGTGCCAGCAGCGTAGGTCTGGCGGGAGGTCTCTACGAGCAGTACTTC. The full variable domain, completed using reference TRBV9 and TRBJ2-7, is DSGVTQTPKHLITATGQRVTLRCSPRSGDLSVYWYQQSLDQGLQFLIQYYNGEERAKGNILERFSAQQFPDLHSELNLSSLELGDSALYFCASSVGLAGGLYEQYFGPGTRLTVT.